This is a list of T cell receptor beta chains from one sample in a study of technical replicates of blood from several donors. Clones were sequenced by immunoSEQ multiplex PCR, and TCRdb holds only the in-frame ones, with some missing. The sample contains roughly 100,000 clones, just over 95% of which appear only once. Sequenced: T cells isolated from PBMCs. These receptors came from a human donor in good health. Each CDR3 is given with its conserved first and last residue. Each record gives: J gene, clone size, D gene, V gene, CDR3 protein, CDR3 DNA. The D gene is left open where the match is weak. Where a row states a size, it is once, few, many or the class of an expanded clone; other rows omit it.

TRBJ2-1,-,-,TRBV14,CASSQGGIEQFF,TGTGCCAGCAGCCAAGGAGGAATAGAGCAGTTCTTC
TRBJ2-5,-,TRBD2,TRBV28,CASSLDGSGSHETQYF,TGTGCCAGCAGTTTAGACGGCAGCGGGAGTCATGAGACCCAGTACTTC
TRBJ2-6,-,-,TRBV2,CASCAPSGANVLTF,TGTGCCAGCTGTGCTCCCTCTGGGGCCAACGTCCTGACTTTC
TRBJ2-3,-,TRBD1,TRBV5-1,CASRQGPGTDTQYF,TGCGCCAGCCGACAGGGGCCGGGCACAGATACGCAGTATTTT
TRBJ2-7,once,TRBD2,TRBV5-1,CASSLAGGEGYYEQYF,TGCGCCAGCAGCTTGGCAGGAGGGGAGGGGTACTACGAGCAGTACTTC
TRBJ2-2,-,TRBD2,TRBV28,CASSSPSGSPLNTGELFF,TGTGCCAGCAGTTCCCCTAGCGGGAGTCCTTTGAACACCGGGGAGCTGTTTTTT
TRBJ2-5,-,TRBD2,TRBV19,CASKVASGRSETQYF,TGTGCCAGTAAAGTGGCTAGCGGGAGGTCAGAGACCCAGTACTTC
TRBJ2-7,-,-,TRBV21-1,CASSPGQGSYEQYF,TGTGCCAGCAGTCCGGGACAGGGCTCCTACGAGCAGTACTTC
TRBJ2-1,-,-,TRBV11-3,CASSLASWQNEQFF,TGTGCCAGCAGCTTGGCTAGTTGGCAGAATGAGCAGTTCTTC
TRBJ2-7,once,-,TRBV28,CASSEVQALSYEQYF,TGTGCCAGCTCTGAGGTACAGGCCCTCTCCTACGAGCAGTACTTC
TRBJ2-7,-,-,TRBV20-1,CSARSRYEQYF,TGCAGTGCTAGATCCCGCTACGAGCAGTACTTC
TRBJ2-3,few,-,TRBV5-1,CASSYGRTDTQYF,TGCGCCAGCAGCTACGGTCGCACAGATACGCAGTATTTT
TRBJ2-7,-,-,TRBV14,CASSLRLGLNEQYF,TGTGCCAGCAGCCTTCGACTAGGTCTCAACGAGCAGTACTTC
TRBJ2-7,once,-,TRBV30,CAWSDGGGSYEQYF,TGTGCCTGGAGCGACGGCGGCGGATCCTACGAGCAGTACTTC
TRBJ2-3,-,-,TRBV5-1,CASRSRLTSRVLDTDTQYF,TGCGCCAGCAGGTCAAGACTCACATCCCGGGTTCTAGACACAGATACGCAGTATTTT
TRBJ2-2,-,TRBD1,TRBV5-8,CAERGRGHTGELFF,TGTGCCGAGAGGGGAAGGGGGCACACCGGGGAGCTGTTTTTT
TRBJ1-2,-,TRBD1,TRBV6-5,CASSYTETGFGYTF,TGTGCCAGCAGTTACACCGAGACAGGGTTCGGCTACACCTTC
TRBJ2-1,once,-,TRBV2,CASSPIWGRSIDEQFF,TGTGCCAGCAGTCCTATCTGGGGGCGATCGATCGATGAGCAGTTCTTC
TRBJ2-2,-,-,TRBV28,CASSLTGLKNTGELFF,TGTGCCAGCAGTTTGACGGGACTTAAGAACACCGGGGAGCTGTTTTTT
TRBJ2-1,-,TRBD2,TRBV7-6,CASSLASGGALNEQFF,TGTGCCAGCAGCTTAGCTAGCGGGGGGGCTCTCAATGAGCAGTTCTTC
TRBJ2-1,-,TRBD2,TRBV28,CASSPRAAKGTSGGEVWNEQFF,TGTGCCAGCAGTCCCCGGGCCGCCAAGGGGACTAGCGGGGGGGAGGTTTGGAATGAGCAGTTCTTC
TRBJ2-7,-,-,TRBV28,CASNAQGYEQYF,TGTGCCAGCAATGCACAGGGCTACGAGCAGTACTTC
TRBJ2-7,-,-,TRBV5-1,CASSLEAGQGVSEQYF,TGCGCCAGCAGCTTGGAGGCGGGGCAGGGGGTCTCCGAGCAGTACTTC
TRBJ1-1,-,-,TRBV7-2,CASSRMNTEAFF,TGTGCCAGCAGCCGTATGAACACTGAAGCTTTCTTT
TRBJ2-3,-,TRBD1,TRBV9,CASSSGQEQYF,TGTGCCAGCAGCTCGGGACAGGAGCAGTATTTT
TRBJ2-1,-,TRBD2,TRBV10-1,CASSALAVYNEQFF,TGCGCCAGCAGTGCCCTAGCGGTATACAATGAGCAGTTCTTC